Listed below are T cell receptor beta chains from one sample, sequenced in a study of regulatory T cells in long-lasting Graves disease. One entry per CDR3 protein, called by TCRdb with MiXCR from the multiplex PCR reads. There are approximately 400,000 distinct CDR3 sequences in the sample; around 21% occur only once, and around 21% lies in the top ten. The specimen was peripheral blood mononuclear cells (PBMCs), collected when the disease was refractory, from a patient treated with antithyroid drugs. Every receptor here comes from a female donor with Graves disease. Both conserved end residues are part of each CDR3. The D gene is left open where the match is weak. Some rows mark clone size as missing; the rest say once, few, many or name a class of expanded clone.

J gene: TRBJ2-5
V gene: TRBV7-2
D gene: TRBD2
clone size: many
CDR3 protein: CASSLAGTSGRAQETQYF
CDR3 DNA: TGTGCCAGCAGCTTAGCGGGGACTAGCGGGAGGGCACAAGAGACCCAGTACTTC

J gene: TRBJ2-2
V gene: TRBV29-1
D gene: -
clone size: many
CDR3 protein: CSVSQTIRGLAESDTGELFF
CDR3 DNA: TGCAGCGTCTCACAAACCATCCGGGGGCTAGCGGAGAGCGACACCGGGGAGCTGTTTTTT

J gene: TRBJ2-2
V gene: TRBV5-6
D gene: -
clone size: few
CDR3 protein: CASSLSSPNRGAGELFF
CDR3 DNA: TGTGCCAGCAGCTTGTCCAGTCCCAACCGTGGGGCCGGGGAGCTGTTTTTT

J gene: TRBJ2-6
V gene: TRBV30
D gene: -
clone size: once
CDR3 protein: CAWSGSSGANVLTF
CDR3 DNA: TGTGCCTGGAGTGGGAGCTCTGGGGCCAACGTCCTGACTTTC

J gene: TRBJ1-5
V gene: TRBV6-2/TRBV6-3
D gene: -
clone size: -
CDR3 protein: CASSDPGGQPQRF
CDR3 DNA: TGTGCCAGCAGCGATCCGGGAGGCCAGCCCCAGCGTTTT

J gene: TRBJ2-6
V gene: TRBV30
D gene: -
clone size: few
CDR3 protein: CAWSPLTGASSGANVLTF
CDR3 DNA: TGTGCCTGGAGTCCCCTGACGGGGGCAAGCTCTGGGGCCAACGTCCTGACTTTC

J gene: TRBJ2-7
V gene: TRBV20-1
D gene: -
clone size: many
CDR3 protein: CSATHALAGYEQYF
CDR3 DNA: TGCAGTGCTACCCATGCCCTGGCAGGGTACGAGCAGTACTTC

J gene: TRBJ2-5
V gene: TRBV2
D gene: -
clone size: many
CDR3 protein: CASSSLSREETQYF
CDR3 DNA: TGTGCCAGCAGTAGTTTAAGCCGGGAAGAGACCCAGTACTTC

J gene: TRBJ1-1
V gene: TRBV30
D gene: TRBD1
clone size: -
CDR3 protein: CAWSLGGQGAEAFF
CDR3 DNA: TGTGCCTGGAGTCTTGGTGGGCAGGGGGCTGAAGCTTTCTTT

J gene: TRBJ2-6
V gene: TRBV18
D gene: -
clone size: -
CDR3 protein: CASSPPFKSGANVLTF
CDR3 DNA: TGTGCCAGCTCACCACCTTTCAAGTCTGGGGCCAACGTCCTGACTTTC

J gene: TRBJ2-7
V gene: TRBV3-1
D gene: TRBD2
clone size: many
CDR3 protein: CASSQTSGSSYEQYF
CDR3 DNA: TGTGCCAGCAGTCAAACTAGCGGGAGTTCCTACGAGCAGTACTTC

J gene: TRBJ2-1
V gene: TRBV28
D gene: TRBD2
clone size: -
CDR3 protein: CASSFEGTGLAGDEQFF
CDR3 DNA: TGTGCCAGCAGTTTTGAGGGTACCGGACTAGCGGGAGATGAGCAGTTCTTC

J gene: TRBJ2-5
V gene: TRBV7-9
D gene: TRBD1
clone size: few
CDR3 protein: CASSLRSPRDRGQTQYF
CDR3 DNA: TGTGCCAGCAGCCTACGATCCCCCCGGGACAGGGGGCAGACCCAGTACTTC

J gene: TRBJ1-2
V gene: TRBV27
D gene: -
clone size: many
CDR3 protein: CASSRQNGVKYGYTF
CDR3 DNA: TGTGCCAGCAGTCGACAGAACGGGGTTAAGTATGGCTACACCTTC

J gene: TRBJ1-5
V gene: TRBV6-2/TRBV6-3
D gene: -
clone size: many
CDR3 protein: CASSYSEDQPQHF
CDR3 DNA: TGTGCCAGCAGTTACTCGGAGGATCAGCCCCAGCATTTT

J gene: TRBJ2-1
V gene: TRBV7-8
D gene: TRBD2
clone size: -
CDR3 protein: CASSPLTSGNYNEQFF
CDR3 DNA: TGTGCCAGCAGCCCATTGACTAGCGGGAATTACAATGAGCAGTTCTTC

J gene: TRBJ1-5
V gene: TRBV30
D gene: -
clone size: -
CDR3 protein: CAWSELGAKQPQHF
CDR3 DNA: TGTGCCTGGAGTGAATTGGGGGCAAAACAGCCCCAGCATTTT

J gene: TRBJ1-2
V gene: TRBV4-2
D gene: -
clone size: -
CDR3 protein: CASSQEWGSYGYTF
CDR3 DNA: TGTGCCAGCAGCCAAGAATGGGGATCCTATGGCTACACCTTC

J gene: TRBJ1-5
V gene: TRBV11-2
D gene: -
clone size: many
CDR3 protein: CASSLSDSNQPQHF
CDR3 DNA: TGTGCCAGCAGCTTATCAGATAGCAATCAGCCCCAGCATTTT

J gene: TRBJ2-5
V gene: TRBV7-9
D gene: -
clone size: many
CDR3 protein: CASSQGGWETQYF
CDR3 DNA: TGTGCCAGCAGCCAAGGGGGGTGGGAGACCCAGTACTTC

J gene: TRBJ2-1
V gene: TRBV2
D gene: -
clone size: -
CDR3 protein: CASRGDAGEQFF
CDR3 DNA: TGTGCCAGCCGAGGAGACGCGGGTGAGCAGTTCTTC

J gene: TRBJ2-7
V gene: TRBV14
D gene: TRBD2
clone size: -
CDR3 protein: CASSPGLVSEQYF
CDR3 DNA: TGTGCCAGCAGCCCGGGACTAGTGAGCGAGCAGTACTTC

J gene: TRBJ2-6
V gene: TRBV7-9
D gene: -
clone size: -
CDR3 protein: CASSLGGHTASGANVLTF
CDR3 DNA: TGTGCCAGCAGCTTAGGGGGACATACAGCCTCTGGGGCCAACGTCCTGACTTTC

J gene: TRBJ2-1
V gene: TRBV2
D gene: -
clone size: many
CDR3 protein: CASSAVNEQFF
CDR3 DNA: TGTGCCAGCAGTGCTGTCAATGAGCAGTTCTTC

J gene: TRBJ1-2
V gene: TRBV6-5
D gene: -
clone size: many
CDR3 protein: CASSYLGKDGYTF
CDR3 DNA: TGTGCCAGCAGTTACCTTGGGAAGGATGGCTACACCTTC

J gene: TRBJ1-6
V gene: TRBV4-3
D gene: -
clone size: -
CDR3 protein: CASSQDVVGDYNSPLHF
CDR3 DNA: TGCGCCAGCAGCCAAGATGTTGTAGGGGACTATAATTCACCCCTCCACTTT

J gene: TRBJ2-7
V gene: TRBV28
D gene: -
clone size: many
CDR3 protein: CASSSPPGGDEQYF
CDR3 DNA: TGTGCCAGCAGTTCCCCCCCCGGCGGGGACGAGCAGTACTTC

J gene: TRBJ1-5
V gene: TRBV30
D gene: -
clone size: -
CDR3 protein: CAWSESTFNQPQHF
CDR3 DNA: TGTGCCTGGAGTGAATCGACCTTCAATCAGCCCCAGCATTTT

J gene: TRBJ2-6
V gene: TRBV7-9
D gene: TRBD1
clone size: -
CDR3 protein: CASSLAGTGARSGANVLTF
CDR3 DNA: TGTGCCAGCAGCTTAGCCGGGACAGGGGCGCGCTCTGGGGCCAACGTCCTGACTTTC

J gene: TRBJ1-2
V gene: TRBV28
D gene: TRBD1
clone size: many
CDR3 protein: CASRQTGTGAGYTF
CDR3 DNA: TGTGCCAGCAGACAAACCGGGACAGGGGCTGGCTACACCTTC